What follows are 2 T cell receptor beta chains derived from one specimen sequenced in a study of blood T cell repertoires in COVID-19. TCRdb keeps only in-frame clones here, not all; method: immunoSEQ multiplex PCR. The sample shows around 310,000 clones, 88% of them seen only once. Sample: PBMCs or T cells enriched from blood (not recorded which). The origin of the receptors is a man under 40 who had recovered from COVID-19.

The chain is built from TRBV11-2 and TRBJ1-4, with D uncertain. This CDR3 has 14 amino acids. Trimming cost V 2 bases and J 8 bases, with 12 bases left between them. Germline CDR1 reads SGHAT; CDR2 reads FQNNGV. CDR3 loop: CASSLSRGWEKLFF. The CDR3, as DNA: TGTGCCAGCAGCTTAAGCCGGGGTTGGGAAAAACTGTTTTTT.

The V call is TRBV6-2 or TRBV6-3, the J call TRBJ2-1; TRBD2 might be the D (6 bases). CDR1 and CDR2 (germline): MNHEY, SVGEGT. The length of the CDR3 is 11 residues. Trimming pared 5 bases from V and 12 bases from J, leaving 11 bases between. CDR3 sequence: CASSPRDLQFF. Written as DNA, the CDR3 is TGTGCCAGCAGTCCCCGGGACTTGCAGTTCTTC.